The sequence of this TCR beta chain was determined in a study of T cell responses to AZD1222 COVID-19 vaccine. Clones were sequenced by immunoSEQ multiplex PCR, and TCRdb holds only the in-frame ones, with some missing. This table has around 150,000 clones, about nine tenths appearing once. About this clone itself: Its antigen is as yet unknown.

General study points: There were repertoire samples only from the period after the peak T cell response. Vaccine-associated CD4 TCRs ranged over spike, dominating at 160-218 and 743-854. After two AZD1222 doses, spike-specific TCR breadth and depth rose versus day 0.

CDR3 size: 14 residues. CDR1 MDHEN and CDR2 SYDVKM come from the germline V gene. Trimming removed 3 bases from V and 6 bases from J, with 12 bases in between. J is TRBJ1-5 and V is TRBV28, with D hard to call. Sequenced material: peripheral blood, taken on day 0 of MenACWY control vaccination. The receptor was isolated from an adult in good health. The CDR3 sequence is CASSFVTKTQPQHF. Written as DNA, the CDR3 is TGTGCCAGCAGTTTCGTCACAAAGACTCAGCCCCAGCATTTT.